The source of this T cell receptor (beta chain) is a study of OX40 agonist ivuxolimab in advanced cancers. Across the study: Patients achieving partial responses numbered three: one hepatocellular carcinoma case and two cutaneous melanoma cases. Broader study findings: Expanded clones were, on average, more numerous among CD8+ T cells than CD4+. What antigens the expanded peripheral T cells recognized was never established.

Germline CDR1 and CDR2: SGDLS and YYNGEE. The CDR3 loop spans 14 amino acids. V gave up 0 bases and J gave up 3 bases, with 9 bases separating them. A word on this clone: Antigen specificity is unknown.

The table came from immunoSEQ multiplex PCR; TCRdb's copy has only in-frame clones and leaves some out. The sample consists of under 70,000 clones, 84% of them appearing once. The sequencing used CD4+ or CD8+ T cells sorted from blood, collected in a trial of the OX40 agonist ivuxolimab. V and J are TRBV9 and TRBJ1-1; perhaps TRBD1 as D (5 bases). This receptor was taken from an adult with an advanced solid tumor such as melanoma, head and neck, liver or kidney cancer. CDR3 DNA: TGTGCCAGCAGCGTAGAGACAGATTACACTGAAGCTTTCTTT. It encodes CASSVETDYTEAFF.